The 29 T cell receptor beta chains reported below all come from one sample, sequenced in a study of blood T cell repertoires in COVID-19. Repertoires were generated with immunoSEQ multiplex PCR, while TCRdb's copy carries only in-frame clones and drops some. Here the sample spans over 200,000 clones, about nine tenths being singletons. Sequencing input: peripheral blood. Source of these receptors: a man between 60 and 75 years old who had recovered from COVID-19.

The rearrangement joins TRBV9 to TRBJ2-6; 7 bases align to TRBD1. Losses at the gene ends were 4 bases for V and 0 bases for J; bases not matched to a gene: 1. CDR1 is SGDLS, CDR2 YYNGEE, per germline. The CDR3 spans 15 residues. The CDR3 sequence is CASSTGVSGANVLTF. For the CDR3, the DNA is TGTGCCAGCAGCACAGGGGTCTCTGGGGCCAACGTCCTGACTTTC.

The chain carries TRBV18 and TRBJ1-1; TRBD1 matches at 7 bases. From germline, CDR1 is KGHSH and CDR2 LQKENI. With 3 bases clipped from V and 0 bases from J, the junction kept 1 base outside the gene matches. The CDR3 totals 14 residues. CDR3 protein: CASSPDRVNTEAFF. The CDR3 nucleotides read TGTGCCAGCTCACCTGACAGGGTGAACACTGAAGCTTTCTTT.

The rearrangement links TRBV25-1 to TRBJ2-7; D gene uncertain. Trimming stripped 7 bases from V and 7 bases from J, with 20 bases between. This CDR3 contains 14 residues. Per germline, CDR1 MGHDK and CDR2 SYGVNS. CDR3 amino acids: CASIPTGPMREQYF. The CDR3 nucleotides are TGTGCCAGCATTCCCACTGGGCCTATGCGAGAGCAGTACTTC.

The V gene is TRBV6-2 or TRBV6-3, the J gene TRBJ1-1; D unclear. The CDR3 runs 14 residues. V lost 0 bases to trimming and J lost 6 bases, with 11 bases between them. In germline, CDR1 is MNHEY, CDR2 SVGEGT. This chain's CDR3 is CASSYSTSPAEAFF. DNA of the CDR3: TGTGCCAGCAGTTACTCGACTAGTCCCGCTGAAGCTTTCTTT.

This chain uses TRBV14 with TRBJ1-6, with D perhaps matching TRBD1 (6 bases). Germline V CDR1 and CDR2: SGHDN, FVKESK. Trimming stripped 5 bases from V and 8 bases from J, with 13 bases between. The CDR3 is 14 residues long. The CDR3: CASSSGGWDSPLHF. The CDR3 bases are TGTGCCAGCAGCAGCGGGGGCTGGGATTCACCCCTCCACTTT.

The V gene is TRBV5-5, the J gene TRBJ2-5, with TRBD2 matching over 10 bases. V trimming: 2 bases; J trimming: 9 bases; junction bases outside the gene matches: 10. Germline assignment: CDR1 SGHKS and CDR2 YYEKEE (reference sequence). CDR3 length equals 15 residues. CDR3 sequence: CASSFSSGGLGAQYF. CDR3 in DNA: TGTGCCAGCAGCTTTTCTAGCGGGGGCCTGGGGGCCCAGTACTTC.

This clone was counted a few times. This sequence joins TRBV6-5 and TRBJ1-1; D might be TRBD1 (6 bases). V dropped 7 bases and J dropped 4 bases, with 13 bases sitting between them. Germline CDR1 reads MNHEY; CDR2 reads SVGAGI. CDR3 length: 13 residues. CDR3 sequence reads: CASTGQWGTEAFF. The CDR3 nucleotides read TGTGCCAGCACCGGACAGTGGGGCACTGAAGCTTTCTTT.

The chain couples TRBV5-8 to TRBJ1-3, with D possibly being TRBD1 (6 bases). V was shortened by 4 bases and J by 4 bases, with 15 bases between the two germline ends. This CDR3 is built from 15 residues. Germline CDR1 and CDR2: SGHTS and YDEGEE. The chain's CDR3 is CASSSHRVQGNTIYF. CDR3 DNA sequence: TGTGCCAGCAGCAGCCACAGGGTTCAGGGAAACACCATATATTTT.

The chain recombines TRBV4-2 with TRBJ2-7; 11 bases align to TRBD2. V trimming: 4 bases; J trimming: 3 bases; junction bases outside the gene matches: 5. The CDR3 contains 15 residues. Germline loops: CDR1 LGHNA, CDR2 YNFKEQ. The CDR3 sequence is CASSLRLAGGYEQYF. The CDR3 DNA reads as TGTGCCAGCAGCCTTCGGCTAGCGGGGGGCTACGAGCAGTACTTC.

The chain has TRBV6-5 and TRBJ1-3, with D uncertain. Between the trimmed V and J ends, which lost 0 bases and 0 bases, there was a span of 9 bases. The CDR3 consists of 16 residues. CDR1 and CDR2 (germline): MNHEY, SVGAGI. The CDR3 loop reads CASSYSRQISGNTIYF. For the CDR3, the DNA is TGTGCCAGCAGTTACTCGAGGCAGATCTCTGGAAACACCATATATTTT.

The rearrangement links TRBV5-1 to TRBJ2-3; 7 bases align to TRBD2. V shed 7 bases, J shed 6 bases, and the junction held 14 bases outside the gene matches. The CDR3 sequence is 15 residues long. CDR1 is SGHRS and CDR2 is YFSETQ in the germline V gene. The CDR3 coding sequence is TGCGCCAGCGGACTAGTCGTGTCATACGGGGATACGCAGTATTTT. This gives the protein CASGLVVSYGDTQYF.

The chain is built from TRBV29-1 and TRBJ1-1; 10 bases align to TRBD1. Germline V gene lookup returns CDR1 SQVTM and CDR2 ANQGSEA. The CDR3 runs to 13 residues. The trim removed 7 bases at V and 6 bases at J, leaving 8 bases unmatched. The CDR3, as DNA: TGCAGCGGCGCGGGGGGACAGGGGTCTGAAGCTTTCTTT. Amino acids: CSGAGGQGSEAFF. Using reference TRBV29-1 and TRBJ1-1 for the parts outside the CDR3, the full variable domain is SAVISQKPSRDICQRGTSLTIQCQVDSQVTMMFWYRQQPGQSLTLIATANQGSEATYESGFVIDKFPISRPNLTFSTLTVSNMSPEDSSIYLCSGAGGQGSEAFFGQGTRLTVV.

The V and J genes are TRBV25-1 and TRBJ2-3; TRBD1 matches 7 bases. The V and J ends lost 1 base and 4 bases, in that order; junction bases with no gene match: 8. This CDR3 spans 16 amino acids. Germline values: CDR1 MGHDK, CDR2 SYGVNS. CDR3 region: CASSESLRGLADTQYF. The DNA for the CDR3 is TGTGCCAGCAGTGAATCCTTAAGGGGGCTGGCAGATACGCAGTATTTT.

The rearrangement links TRBV7-6 to TRBJ2-7, with a tentative D call TRBD1 (6 bases). V was clipped by 5 bases and J by 6 bases, with 20 bases between them. Germline V gene lookup returns CDR1 SGHVS and CDR2 FNYEAQ. The CDR3 is made up of 15 amino acids. CDR3 bases: TGTGCCAGCAGCCCCCGGGACAACCAGCCCCTCGAGCAGTACTTC. It codes for CASSPRDNQPLEQYF.

The CDR3 reads CASCRTGWNYEQYF. As DNA, the CDR3 is TGTGCCAGCTGTAGGACAGGGTGGAACTACGAGCAGTACTTC. The genes are TRBV7-3 and TRBJ2-7; 8 bases match TRBD1. The V gene's germline CDR1 is SGHTA and CDR2 FQGTGA. V dropped 8 bases and J dropped 3; count of bases not matched to a gene: 9. CDR3 length equals 14 residues.

The V call is TRBV19, the J call TRBJ2-7, with TRBD1 as a possible D gene (6 bases). The germline V and J ends were trimmed by 3 bases and 3 bases, with 9 bases remaining between them. The CDR3 has 13 amino acids. Germline V CDR1 and CDR2: LNHDA, SQIVND (reference sequence). CDR3 sequence reads: CASSITRGYEQYF. The CDR3 DNA follows: TGTGCCAGTAGTATTACCAGGGGCTACGAGCAGTACTTC.

This rearrangement joins TRBV7-2 to TRBJ1-2, with a weak D call TRBD1 (6 bases). V dropped 6 bases and J dropped 8 bases, with 16 bases sitting between them. Germline CDR1 is SGHTA and CDR2 is FQGNSA. The CDR3 contains 13 residues. CDR3 DNA sequence: TGTGCCAGCAGTCGACAGGTAGCGGGGGGCTACACCTTC. Translated, it gives CASSRQVAGGYTF.

This clone was recorded a few times. This sequence joins TRBV11-1 and TRBJ2-7; D gene ambiguous. From germline, CDR1 is SGHAT and CDR2 FQDESV (reference sequence). The CDR3 has 14 residues. Trimming took off 5 bases at V and 3 bases at J, with 14 bases between the two ends. The DNA for the CDR3 is TGTGCCAGCAGCCTGATGAGACTTAGCTACGAGCAGTACTTC. Amino acids: CASSLMRLSYEQYF.

This chain uses TRBV24-1 with TRBJ1-2, with a possible D match to TRBD1 (6 bases). The CDR3 loop spans 13 amino acids. Per germline, CDR1 KGHDR and CDR2 SFDVKD. Trimming took 6 bases from V and 8 from J, leaving 15 bases between them. The CDR3: CATSRAGEGGYTF. The CDR3 DNA sequence: TGTGCCACCAGTAGGGCAGGGGAGGGCGGCTACACCTTC.

The chain has TRBV5-1 and TRBJ2-5; D is unclear. V was pared by 1 base and J by 2 bases, with 15 bases between. This CDR3 is 16 amino acids long. CDR1 is SGHRS and CDR2 is YFSETQ in the germline V gene. CDR3 sequence reads: CASSLQPAANQETQYF. CDR3 nucleotide sequence: TGCGCCAGCAGCTTGCAACCCGCGGCGAATCAAGAGACCCAGTACTTC. Using reference TRBV5-1 and TRBJ2-5 for the parts outside the CDR3, the full variable domain is KAGVTQTPRYLIKTRGQQVTLSCSPISGHRSVSWYQQTPGQGLQFLFEYFSETQRNKGNFPGRFSGRQFSNSRSEMNVSTLELGDSALYLCASSLQPAANQETQYFGPGTRLLVL.

The chain links TRBV14 to TRBJ1-6; D gene unclear. The V and J ends lost 4 bases and 10 bases respectively, with 11 bases between them. Germline-derived CDR1 and CDR2 are SGHDN and FVKESK. This CDR3 is 13 amino acids long. The CDR3 spells CASSPQYLSPLHF. The CDR3 region has the DNA TGTGCCAGCAGCCCACAGTATTTATCACCCCTCCACTTT.

This clone has only one observation. The J gene is TRBJ1-4, the V gene TRBV24-1, with D unclear. The CDR3 covers 11 residues. CDR1 KGHDR and CDR2 SFDVKD come from the germline V gene. The V end was cut by 6 bases, the J end by 8 bases, with 6 bases between. The CDR3 DNA follows: TGTGCCACCAGTAGCGGAGAAAAACTGTTTTTT. It is translated as CATSSGEKLFF.

V is TRBV7-8 and J is TRBJ2-7; D uncertain. This CDR3 spans 14 amino acids. CDR1 is SGHVS and CDR2 is FQNEAQ in the germline V gene. V lost 1 base, J lost 5 bases, and 12 bases lay in between. CDR3 sequence (DNA): TGTGCCAGCAGCTTAGTCACGGGTGGTAACGAGCAGTACTTC. Translated: CASSLVTGGNEQYF.

The chain is built from TRBV28 and TRBJ2-1; D is perhaps TRBD2 (6 bases). V lost 2 bases and J 7 bases, leaving 18 bases between the germline ends. The CDR3 sequence is 16 residues long. The germline V gene has CDR1 MDHEN and CDR2 SYDVKM. The CDR3 is CASSLPQGGGRNEQFF. The CDR3 DNA reads as TGTGCCAGCAGTTTACCCCAGGGAGGTGGAAGGAATGAGCAGTTCTTC. The full variable domain, its missing parts supplied by reference TRBV28 and TRBJ2-1, is DVKVTQSSRYLVKRTGEKVFLECVQDMDHENMFWYRQDPGLGLRLIYFSYDVKMKEKGDIPEGYSVSREKKERFSLILESASTNQTSMYLCASSLPQGGGRNEQFFGPGTRLTVL.

The table lists this clone with a count of one. The chain couples TRBV7-3 to TRBJ1-3; TRBD1 agrees at 7 bases. Per the germline V gene, CDR1 is SGHTA and CDR2 is FQGTGA. J was trimmed by 0 bases and V by 9 bases; bases with no gene match: 20. There are 19 residues in the CDR3. The CDR3, as DNA: TGTGCCAGGCCTACCGTCTTAACCGGGACAGCCTTCTCTGGAAACACCATATATTTT. Its protein product is CARPTVLTGTAFSGNTIYF.

V and J are TRBV5-1 and TRBJ2-1; 10 positions match TRBD2. The germline V gene has CDR1 SGHRS and CDR2 YFSETQ. The CDR3 runs 17 residues. The V gene end was trimmed by 0 bases and the J gene end by 2 bases; junction bases not matched to a gene: 5. CDR3 bases: TGCGCCAGCAGCTTGGAAAGCGGGAGGGCCACCTACAATGAGCAGTTCTTC. Encoded protein: CASSLESGRATYNEQFF.

The chain is built from TRBV11-2 and TRBJ1-4; D is unclear. Germline CDR1 and CDR2: SGHAT and FQNNGV. V shed 5 bases and J shed 3 bases, with 10 bases lying between them. There are 14 residues in the CDR3. As DNA, the CDR3 is TGTGCCAGCAGCCGGGGAAGCCCTAATGAAAAACTGTTTTTT. Translation gives CASSRGSPNEKLFF.

V and J are TRBV7-9 and TRBJ1-1, with D unclear. The CDR3 length is 13 residues. With 1 base removed from V and 9 bases from J, the gap between germline ends came to 12 bases. Germline CDR1 SEHNR, CDR2 FQNEAQ (reference sequence). CDR3 nucleotide sequence: TGTGCCAGCAGCTTAGGGTTGCAGTTAAAAGCTTTCTTT. Protein sequence: CASSLGLQLKAFF.

This sequence joins TRBV4-2 and TRBJ2-7, with 8 bases lining up with TRBD2. The CDR3 consists of 18 residues. In germline, CDR1 is LGHNA, CDR2 YNFKEQ. The trim removed 1 base at V and 3 bases at J, leaving 14 bases unmatched. CDR3 in DNA: TGTGCCAGCAGCCAAGGTCCTAGCGGGCCTTCCGGGATCTACGAGCAGTACTTC. Translation: CASSQGPSGPSGIYEQYF.